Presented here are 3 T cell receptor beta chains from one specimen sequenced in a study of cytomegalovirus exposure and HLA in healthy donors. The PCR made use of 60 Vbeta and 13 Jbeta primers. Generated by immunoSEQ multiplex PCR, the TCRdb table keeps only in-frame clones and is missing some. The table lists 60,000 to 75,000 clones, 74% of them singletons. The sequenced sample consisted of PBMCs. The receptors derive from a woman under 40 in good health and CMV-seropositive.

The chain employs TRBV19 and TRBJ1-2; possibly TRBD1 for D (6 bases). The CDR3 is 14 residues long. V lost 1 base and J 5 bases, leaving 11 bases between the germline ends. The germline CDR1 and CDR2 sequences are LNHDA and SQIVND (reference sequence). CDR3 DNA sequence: TGTGCCAGTAGTATAGGTACAGGGTTATATGGCTACACCTTC. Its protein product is CASSIGTGLYGYTF.

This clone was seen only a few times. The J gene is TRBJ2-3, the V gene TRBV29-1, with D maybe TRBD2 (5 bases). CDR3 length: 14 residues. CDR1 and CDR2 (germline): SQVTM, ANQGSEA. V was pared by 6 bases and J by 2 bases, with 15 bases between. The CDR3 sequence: CSVPLSELTDTQYF. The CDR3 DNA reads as TGCAGCGTCCCCCTTAGCGAACTCACAGATACGCAGTATTTT.

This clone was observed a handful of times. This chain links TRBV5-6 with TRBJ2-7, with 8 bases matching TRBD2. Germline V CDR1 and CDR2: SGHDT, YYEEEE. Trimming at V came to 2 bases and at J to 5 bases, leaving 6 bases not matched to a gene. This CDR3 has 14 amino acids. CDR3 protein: CASSFGTRGHEQYF. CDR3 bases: TGTGCCAGCAGCTTTGGGACTAGAGGACACGAGCAGTACTTC.